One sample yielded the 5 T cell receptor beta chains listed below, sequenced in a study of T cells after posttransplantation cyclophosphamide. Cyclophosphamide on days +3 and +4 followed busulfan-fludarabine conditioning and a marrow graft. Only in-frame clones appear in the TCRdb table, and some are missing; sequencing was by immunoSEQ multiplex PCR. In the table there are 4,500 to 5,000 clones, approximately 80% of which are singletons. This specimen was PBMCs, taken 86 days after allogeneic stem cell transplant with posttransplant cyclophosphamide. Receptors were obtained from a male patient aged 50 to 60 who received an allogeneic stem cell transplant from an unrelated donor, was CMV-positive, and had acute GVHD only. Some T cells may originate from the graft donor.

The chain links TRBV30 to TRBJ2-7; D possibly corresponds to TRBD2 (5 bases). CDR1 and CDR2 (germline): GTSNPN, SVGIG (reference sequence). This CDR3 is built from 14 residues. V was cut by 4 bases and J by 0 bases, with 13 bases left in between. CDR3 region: CAWNGRDTSYEQYF. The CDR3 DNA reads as TGTGCCTGGAATGGGAGAGACACCTCCTACGAGCAGTACTTC.

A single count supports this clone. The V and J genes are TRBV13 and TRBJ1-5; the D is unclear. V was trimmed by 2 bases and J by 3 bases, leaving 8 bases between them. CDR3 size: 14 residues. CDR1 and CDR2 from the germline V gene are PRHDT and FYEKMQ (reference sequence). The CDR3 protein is CASSLWGDNQPQHF. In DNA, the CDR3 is TGTGCCAGCAGCTTATGGGGAGACAATCAGCCCCAGCATTTT.

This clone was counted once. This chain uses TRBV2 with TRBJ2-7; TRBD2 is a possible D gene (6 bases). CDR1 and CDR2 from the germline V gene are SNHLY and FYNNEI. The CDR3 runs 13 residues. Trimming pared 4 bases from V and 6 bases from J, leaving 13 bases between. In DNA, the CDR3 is TGTGCCAGCAGTGTCGACTCCGGGGGCGAGCAGTACTTC. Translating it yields CASSVDSGGEQYF.

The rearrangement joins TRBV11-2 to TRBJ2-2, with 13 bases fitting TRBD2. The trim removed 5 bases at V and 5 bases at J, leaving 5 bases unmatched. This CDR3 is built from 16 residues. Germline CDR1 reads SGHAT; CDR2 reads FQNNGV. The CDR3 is CASSTGLAGVTGELFF. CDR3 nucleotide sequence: TGTGCCAGCAGCACCGGACTAGCGGGAGTTACCGGGGAGCTGTTTTTT.

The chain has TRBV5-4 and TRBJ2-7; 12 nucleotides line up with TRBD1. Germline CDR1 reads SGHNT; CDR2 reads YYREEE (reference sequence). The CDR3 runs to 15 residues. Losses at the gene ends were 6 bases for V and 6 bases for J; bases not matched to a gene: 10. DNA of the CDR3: TGTGCCAGCACCCGGTGGGGACAGGGGGCGATCGAGCAGTACTTC. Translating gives CASTRWGQGAIEQYF. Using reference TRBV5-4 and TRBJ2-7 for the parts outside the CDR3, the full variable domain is ETGVTQSPTHLIKTRGQQVTLRCSSQSGHNTVSWYQQALGQGPQFIFQYYREEENGRGNFPPRFSGLQFPNYSSELNVNALELDDSALYLCASTRWGQGAIEQYFGPGTRLTVT.